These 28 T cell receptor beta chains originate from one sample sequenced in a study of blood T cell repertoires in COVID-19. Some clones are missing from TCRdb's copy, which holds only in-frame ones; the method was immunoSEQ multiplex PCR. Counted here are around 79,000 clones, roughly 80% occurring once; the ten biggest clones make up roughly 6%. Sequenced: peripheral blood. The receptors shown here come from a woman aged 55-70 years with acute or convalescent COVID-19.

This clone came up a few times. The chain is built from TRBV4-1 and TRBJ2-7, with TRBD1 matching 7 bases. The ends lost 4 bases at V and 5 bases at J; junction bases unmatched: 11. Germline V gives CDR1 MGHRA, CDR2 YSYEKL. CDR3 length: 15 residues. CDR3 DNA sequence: TGCGCCAGCAGCCCCTCCCTAGACAGGGTCCACGAGCAGTACTTC. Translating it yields CASSPSLDRVHEQYF.

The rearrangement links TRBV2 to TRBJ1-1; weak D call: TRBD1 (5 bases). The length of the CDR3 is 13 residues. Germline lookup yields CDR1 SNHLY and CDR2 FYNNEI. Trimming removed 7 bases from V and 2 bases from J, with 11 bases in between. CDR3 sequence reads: CASIQGGNTEAFF. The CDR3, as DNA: TGTGCCAGCATCCAGGGAGGCAACACTGAAGCTTTCTTT.

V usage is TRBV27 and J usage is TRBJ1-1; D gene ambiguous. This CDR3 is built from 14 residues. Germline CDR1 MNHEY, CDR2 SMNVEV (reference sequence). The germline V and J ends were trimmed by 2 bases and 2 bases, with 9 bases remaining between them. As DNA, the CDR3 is TGTGCCAGCAGTTTAGCGGGCGGCAACACTGAAGCTTTCTTT. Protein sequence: CASSLAGGNTEAFF.

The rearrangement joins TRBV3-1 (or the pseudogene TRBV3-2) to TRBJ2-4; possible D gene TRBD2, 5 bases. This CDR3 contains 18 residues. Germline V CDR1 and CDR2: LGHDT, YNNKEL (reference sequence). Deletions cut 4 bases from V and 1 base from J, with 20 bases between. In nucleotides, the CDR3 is TGTGCCAGCAGCCCGGTGGGTGCTAGCTTTTCGGCCAAAAACATTCAGTACTTC. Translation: CASSPVGASFSAKNIQYF.

This CDR3 is CASSRQAGGQDYGYTF. The CDR3 nucleotides read TGTGCCAGCAGCCGTCAAGCAGGGGGCCAAGACTATGGCTACACCTTC. The chain combines TRBV9 with TRBJ1-2; 8 bases map to TRBD1. Germline-derived CDR1 and CDR2 are SGDLS and YYNGEE. This CDR3 is 16 amino acids long. V gave up 4 bases and J gave up 3 bases; unmatched junction bases: 11. The whole variable domain, filled in from reference TRBV9 and TRBJ1-2, reads DSGVTQTPKHLITATGQRVTLRCSPRSGDLSVYWYQQSLDQGLQFLIQYYNGEERAKGNILERFSAQQFPDLHSELNLSSLELGDSALYFCASSRQAGGQDYGYTFGSGTRLTVV.

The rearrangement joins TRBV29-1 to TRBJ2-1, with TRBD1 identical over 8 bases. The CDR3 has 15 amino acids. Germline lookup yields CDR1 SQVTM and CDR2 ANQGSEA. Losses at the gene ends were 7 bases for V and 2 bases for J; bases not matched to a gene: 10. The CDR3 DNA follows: TGCAGCGCTTTGACAGGGGTCGGAGCCTACAATGAGCAGTTCTTC. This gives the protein CSALTGVGAYNEQFF.

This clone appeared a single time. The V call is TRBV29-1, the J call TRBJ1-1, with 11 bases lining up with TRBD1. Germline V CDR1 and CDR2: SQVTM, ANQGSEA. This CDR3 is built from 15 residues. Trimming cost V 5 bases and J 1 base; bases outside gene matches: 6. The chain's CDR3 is CSVRGQGETNTEAFF. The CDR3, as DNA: TGCAGCGTTCGGGGACAGGGGGAGACGAACACTGAAGCTTTCTTT.

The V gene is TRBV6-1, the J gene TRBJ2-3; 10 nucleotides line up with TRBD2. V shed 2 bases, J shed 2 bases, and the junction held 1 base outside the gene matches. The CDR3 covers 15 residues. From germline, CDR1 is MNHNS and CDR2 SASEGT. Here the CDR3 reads CASSELAGDTDTQYF. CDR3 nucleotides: TGTGCCAGCAGTGAACTAGCGGGGGACACAGATACGCAGTATTTT.

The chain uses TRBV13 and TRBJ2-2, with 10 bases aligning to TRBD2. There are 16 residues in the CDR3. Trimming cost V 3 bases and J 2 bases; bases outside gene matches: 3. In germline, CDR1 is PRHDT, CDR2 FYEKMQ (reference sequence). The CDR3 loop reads CASSLPSGGNTGELFF. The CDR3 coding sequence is TGTGCCAGCAGCTTGCCTAGCGGGGGCAACACCGGGGAGCTGTTTTTT.

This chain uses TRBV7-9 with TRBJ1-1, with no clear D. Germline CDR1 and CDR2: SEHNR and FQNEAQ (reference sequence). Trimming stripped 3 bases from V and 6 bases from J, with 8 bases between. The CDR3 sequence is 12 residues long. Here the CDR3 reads CASSFAGAEAFF. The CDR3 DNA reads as TGTGCCAGCAGCTTCGCAGGCGCTGAAGCTTTCTTT.

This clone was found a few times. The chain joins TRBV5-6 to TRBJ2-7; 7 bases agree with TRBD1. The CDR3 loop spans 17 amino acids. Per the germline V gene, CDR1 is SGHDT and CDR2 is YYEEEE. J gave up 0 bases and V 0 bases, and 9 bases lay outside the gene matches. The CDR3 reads CASSLAAPTGVSYEQYF. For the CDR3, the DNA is TGTGCCAGCAGCTTGGCAGCTCCAACAGGGGTCTCCTACGAGCAGTACTTC.

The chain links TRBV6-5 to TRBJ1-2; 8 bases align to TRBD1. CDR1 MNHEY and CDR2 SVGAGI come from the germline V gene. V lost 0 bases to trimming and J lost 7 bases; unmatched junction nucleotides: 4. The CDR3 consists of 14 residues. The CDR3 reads CASSYSGQGAGYTF. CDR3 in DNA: TGTGCCAGCAGTTACTCGGGTCAGGGGGCTGGCTACACCTTC.

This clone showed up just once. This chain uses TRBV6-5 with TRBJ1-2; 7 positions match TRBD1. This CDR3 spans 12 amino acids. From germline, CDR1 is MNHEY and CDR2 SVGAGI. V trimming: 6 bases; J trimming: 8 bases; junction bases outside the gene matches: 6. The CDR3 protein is CASSWDRKGYTF. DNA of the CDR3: TGTGCCAGCAGCTGGGACAGAAAGGGCTACACCTTC.

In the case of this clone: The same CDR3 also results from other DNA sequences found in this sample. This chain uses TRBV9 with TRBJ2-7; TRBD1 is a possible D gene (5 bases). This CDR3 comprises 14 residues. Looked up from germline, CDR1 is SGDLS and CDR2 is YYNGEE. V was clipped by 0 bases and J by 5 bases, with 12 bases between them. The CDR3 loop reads CASSVGGGLNEQYF. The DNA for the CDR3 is TGTGCCAGCAGCGTAGGGGGCGGTTTGAACGAGCAGTACTTC.

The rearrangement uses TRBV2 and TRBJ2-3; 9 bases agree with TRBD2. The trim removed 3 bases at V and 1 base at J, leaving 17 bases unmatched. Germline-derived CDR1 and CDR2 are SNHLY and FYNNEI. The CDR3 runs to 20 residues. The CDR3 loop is CASSDSTGSGGPSGTDTQYF. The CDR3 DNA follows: TGTGCCAGCAGTGATTCGACAGGTAGCGGGGGCCCCTCAGGCACAGATACGCAGTATTTT.

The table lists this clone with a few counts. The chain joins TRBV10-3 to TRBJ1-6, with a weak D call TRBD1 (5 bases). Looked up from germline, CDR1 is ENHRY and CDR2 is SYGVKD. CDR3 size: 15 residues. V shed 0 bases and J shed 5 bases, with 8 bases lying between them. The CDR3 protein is CAISESAGNNSPLHF. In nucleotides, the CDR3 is TGTGCCATCAGTGAGTCGGCAGGGAATAATTCACCCCTCCACTTT.

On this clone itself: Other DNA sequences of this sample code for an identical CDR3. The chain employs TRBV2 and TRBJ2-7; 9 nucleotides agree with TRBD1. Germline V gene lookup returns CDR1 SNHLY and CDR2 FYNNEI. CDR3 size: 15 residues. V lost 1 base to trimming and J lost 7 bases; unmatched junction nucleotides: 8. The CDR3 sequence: CASSEDRGQWYEQYF. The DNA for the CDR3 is TGTGCCAGCAGTGAAGACAGGGGGCAATGGTATGAGCAGTACTTC.

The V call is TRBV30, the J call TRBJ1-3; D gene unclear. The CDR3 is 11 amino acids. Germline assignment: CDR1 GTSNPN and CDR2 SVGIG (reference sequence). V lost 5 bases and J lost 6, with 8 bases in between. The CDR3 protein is CAWLNLNTIYF. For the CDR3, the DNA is TGTGCCTGGTTAAATTTAAACACCATATATTTT.

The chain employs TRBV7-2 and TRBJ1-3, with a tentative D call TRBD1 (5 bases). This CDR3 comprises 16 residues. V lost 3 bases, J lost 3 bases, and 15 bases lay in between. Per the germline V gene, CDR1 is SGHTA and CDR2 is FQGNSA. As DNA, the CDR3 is TGTGCCAGCAGCTTTCCAGGGCCCGGGGGTGGAAACACCATATATTTT. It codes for CASSFPGPGGGNTIYF.

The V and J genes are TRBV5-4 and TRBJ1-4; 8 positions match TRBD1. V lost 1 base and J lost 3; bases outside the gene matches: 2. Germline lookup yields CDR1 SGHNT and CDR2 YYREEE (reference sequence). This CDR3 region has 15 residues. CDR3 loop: CASSLRGQANEKLFF. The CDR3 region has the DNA TGTGCCAGCAGCTTGCGGGGACAGGCTAATGAAAAACTGTTTTTT.

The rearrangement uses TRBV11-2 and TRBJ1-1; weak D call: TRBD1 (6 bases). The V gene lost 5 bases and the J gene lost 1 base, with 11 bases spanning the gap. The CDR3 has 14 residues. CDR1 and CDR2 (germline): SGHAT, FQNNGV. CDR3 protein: CASSGQTSNTEAFF. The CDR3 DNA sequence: TGTGCCAGCAGCGGACAGACATCGAACACTGAAGCTTTCTTT.

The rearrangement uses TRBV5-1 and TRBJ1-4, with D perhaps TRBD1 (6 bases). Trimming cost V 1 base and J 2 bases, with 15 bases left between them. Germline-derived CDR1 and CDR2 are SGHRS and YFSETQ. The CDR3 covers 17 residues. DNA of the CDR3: TGCGCCAGCAGCTTGAGACCAGGGGTTGCGACTAATGAAAAACTGTTTTTT. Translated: CASSLRPGVATNEKLFF. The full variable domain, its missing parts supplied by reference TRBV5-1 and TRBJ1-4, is KAGVTQTPRYLIKTRGQQVTLSCSPISGHRSVSWYQQTPGQGLQFLFEYFSETQRNKGNFPGRFSGRQFSNSRSEMNVSTLELGDSALYLCASSLRPGVATNEKLFFGSGTQLSVL.

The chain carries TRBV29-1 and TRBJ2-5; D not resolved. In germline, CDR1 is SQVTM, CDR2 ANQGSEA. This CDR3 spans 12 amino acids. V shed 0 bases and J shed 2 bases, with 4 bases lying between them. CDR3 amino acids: CSVEELQETQYF. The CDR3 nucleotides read TGCAGCGTTGAAGAACTGCAAGAGACCCAGTACTTC.

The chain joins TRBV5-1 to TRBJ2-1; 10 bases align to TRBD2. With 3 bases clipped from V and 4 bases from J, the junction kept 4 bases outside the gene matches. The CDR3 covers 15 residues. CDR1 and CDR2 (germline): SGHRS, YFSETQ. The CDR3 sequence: CASSSLAGRYNEQFF. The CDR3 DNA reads TGCGCCAGCAGCTCACTAGCGGGGAGATACAATGAGCAGTTCTTC.

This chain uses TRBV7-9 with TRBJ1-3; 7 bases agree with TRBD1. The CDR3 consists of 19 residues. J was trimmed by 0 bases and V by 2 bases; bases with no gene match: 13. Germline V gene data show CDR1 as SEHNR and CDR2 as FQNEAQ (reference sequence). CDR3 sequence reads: CASSLSPKPGQTSGNTIYF. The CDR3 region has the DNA TGTGCCAGCAGCTTATCCCCTAAACCGGGACAGACCTCTGGAAACACCATATATTTT.

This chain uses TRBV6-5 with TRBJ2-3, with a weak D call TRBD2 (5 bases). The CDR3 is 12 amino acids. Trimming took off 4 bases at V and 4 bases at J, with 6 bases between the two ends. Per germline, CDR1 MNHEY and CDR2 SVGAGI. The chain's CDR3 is CASSLRADTQYF. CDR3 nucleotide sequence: TGTGCCAGCAGTTTGCGGGCAGATACGCAGTATTTT.

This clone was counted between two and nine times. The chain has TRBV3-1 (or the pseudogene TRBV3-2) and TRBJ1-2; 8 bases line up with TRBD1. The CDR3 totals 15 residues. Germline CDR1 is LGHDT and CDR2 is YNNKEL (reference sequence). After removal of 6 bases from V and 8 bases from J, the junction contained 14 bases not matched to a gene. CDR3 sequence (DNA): TGTGCCAGCAGGGGCCTCTATCAGGGGGCGGCGGGCTACACCTTC. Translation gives CASRGLYQGAAGYTF.

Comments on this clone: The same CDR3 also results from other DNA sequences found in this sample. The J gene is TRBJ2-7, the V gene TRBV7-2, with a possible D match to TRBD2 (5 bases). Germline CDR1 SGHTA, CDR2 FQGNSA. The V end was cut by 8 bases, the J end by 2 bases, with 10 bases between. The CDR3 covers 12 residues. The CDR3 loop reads CASSGIPYEQYF. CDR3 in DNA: TGTGCCAGCTCGGGGATTCCCTACGAGCAGTACTTC. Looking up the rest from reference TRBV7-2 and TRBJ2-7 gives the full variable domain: GAGVSQSPSNKVTEKGKDVELRCDPISGHTALYWYRQSLGQGLEFLIYFQGNSAPDKSGLPSDRFSAERTGGSVSTLTIQRTQQEDSAVYLCASSGIPYEQYFGPGTRLTVT.